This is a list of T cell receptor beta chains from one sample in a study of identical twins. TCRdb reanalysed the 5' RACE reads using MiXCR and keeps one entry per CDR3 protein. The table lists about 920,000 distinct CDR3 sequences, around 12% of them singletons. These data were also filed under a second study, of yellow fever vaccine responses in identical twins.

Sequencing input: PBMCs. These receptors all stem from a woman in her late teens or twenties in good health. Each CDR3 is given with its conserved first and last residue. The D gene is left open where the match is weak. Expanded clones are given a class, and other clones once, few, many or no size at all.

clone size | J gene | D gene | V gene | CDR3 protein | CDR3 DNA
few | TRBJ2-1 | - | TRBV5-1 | CASSSRGFNYNEQFF | TGCGCCAGCAGCTCCAGGGGTTTTAACTACAATGAGCAGTTCTTC
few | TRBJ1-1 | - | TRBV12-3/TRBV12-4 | CASSLLEGEAFF | TGTGCCAGCAGTTTGTTGGAGGGTGAAGCTTTCTTT
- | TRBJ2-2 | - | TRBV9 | CASSVVSRGGELFF | TGTGCCAGCAGCGTAGTGTCCCGGGGCGGGGAGCTGTTTTTT
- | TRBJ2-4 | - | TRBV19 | CASSVDSKSNIQYF | TGTGCCAGTAGTGTAGACAGCAAATCAAACATTCAGTACTTC
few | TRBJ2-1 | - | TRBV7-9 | CASSPATVYNEQFF | TGTGCCAGCAGCCCTGCGACAGTCTACAATGAGCAGTTCTTC
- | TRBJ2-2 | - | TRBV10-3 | CAISESRDTGELFF | TGTGCCATCAGTGAGTCGAGGGACACCGGGGAGCTGTTTTTT
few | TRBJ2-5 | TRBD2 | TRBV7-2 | CASSSTPKTSGSPETQYF | TGTGCCAGCAGCTCCACACCAAAGACTAGCGGGTCACCAGAGACCCAGTACTTC
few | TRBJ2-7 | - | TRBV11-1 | CASSPEGPPYEQYF | TGTGCCAGCAGCCCCGAGGGGCCTCCCTACGAGCAGTACTTC
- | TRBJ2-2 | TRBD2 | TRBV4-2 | CASSQATGTSGSGELFF | TGTGCCAGCAGCCAAGCCACCGGGACTAGCGGATCCGGGGAGCTGTTTTTT
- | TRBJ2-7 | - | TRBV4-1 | CASSQTTPYEQYF | TGCGCCAGCAGCCAAACAACTCCCTACGAGCAGTACTTC
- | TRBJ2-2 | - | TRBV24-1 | CATSDRQGETGELFF | TGTGCCACCAGTGACCGGCAGGGAGAGACCGGGGAGCTGTTTTTT
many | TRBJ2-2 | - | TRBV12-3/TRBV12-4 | CASSNRATNTGELFF | TGTGCCAGCAGCAACAGGGCTACGAACACCGGGGAGCTGTTTTTT
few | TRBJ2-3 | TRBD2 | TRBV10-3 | CAIRTGTSGGLNTDTQYF | TGTGCCATCAGAACCGGGACTAGCGGGGGGTTAAACACAGATACGCAGTATTTT
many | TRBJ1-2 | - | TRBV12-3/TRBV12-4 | CASLTPGAYGYTF | TGTGCCAGCCTCACCCCCGGGGCCTATGGCTACACCTTC
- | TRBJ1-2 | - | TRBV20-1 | CSAGGGPYGYTF | TGCAGTGCCGGGGGGGGACCTTATGGCTACACCTTC
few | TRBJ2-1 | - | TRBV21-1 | CASSKKGDSNEQFF | TGTGCCAGCAGCAAGAAGGGGGATTCCAATGAGCAGTTCTTC
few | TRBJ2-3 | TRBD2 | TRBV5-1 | CASRAGWSTDTQYF | TGCGCCAGCAGAGCGGGATGGAGCACAGATACGCAGTATTTT
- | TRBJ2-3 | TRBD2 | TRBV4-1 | CASSLLSGIPDTQYF | TGCGCCAGCAGCCTACTCAGCGGGATCCCAGATACGCAGTATTTT
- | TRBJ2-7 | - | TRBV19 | CASSRTDSYEQYF | TGTGCCAGTAGTCGGACGGATTCCTACGAGCAGTACTTC
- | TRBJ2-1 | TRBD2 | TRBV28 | CASSSPLAGPYGQFF | TGTGCCAGCAGTTCCCCCCTAGCGGGGCCTTACGGGCAGTTCTTC
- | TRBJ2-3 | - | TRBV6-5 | CASKLAVSTDTQYF | TGTGCCAGCAAGTTGGCAGTTAGCACAGATACGCAGTATTTT
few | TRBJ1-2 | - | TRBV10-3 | CAISGMGDFGYSYGYTF | TGTGCCATCAGTGGAATGGGGGATTTCGGCTATAGCTATGGCTACACCTTC
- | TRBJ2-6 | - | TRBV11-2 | CASSWTPEVTGSGANVLTF | TGTGCCAGCAGCTGGACGCCGGAGGTCACTGGCTCTGGGGCCAACGTCCTGACTTTC
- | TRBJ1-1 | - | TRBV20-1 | CSARDTWTSRAFF | TGCAGTGCTAGAGATACATGGACATCTAGAGCTTTCTTT
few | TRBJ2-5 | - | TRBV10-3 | CAISTGSVAETQYF | TGTGCCATCAGCACAGGGTCCGTAGCGGAGACCCAGTACTTC
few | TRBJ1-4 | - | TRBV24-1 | CATSPTDNEKLFF | TGTGCCACCAGTCCGACAGACAATGAAAAACTGTTTTTT
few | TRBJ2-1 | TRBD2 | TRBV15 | CATSRDRRLSGGLSSYNEQFF | TGTGCCACCAGCAGAGATAGGCGACTAAGCGGGGGGCTAAGCTCCTACAATGAGCAGTTCTTC
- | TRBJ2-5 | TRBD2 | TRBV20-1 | CSASRLAQETQYF | TGCAGTGCTAGCCGACTAGCTCAAGAGACCCAGTACTTC
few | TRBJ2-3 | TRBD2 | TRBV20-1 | CSARASGMADTQYF | TGCAGTGCCAGGGCTAGCGGGATGGCAGATACGCAGTATTTT
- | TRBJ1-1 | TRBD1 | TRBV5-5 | CASSVSGQGINTEAFF | TGTGCCAGCAGCGTATCGGGACAGGGGATTAACACTGAAGCTTTCTTT
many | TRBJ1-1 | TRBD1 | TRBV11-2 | CASSLSQGMNTEAFF | TGTGCCAGCAGCTTATCACAGGGGATGAACACTGAAGCTTTCTTT
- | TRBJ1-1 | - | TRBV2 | CASSESKLTANTEAFF | TGTGCCAGCAGTGAATCAAAACTTACAGCGAACACTGAAGCTTTCTTT
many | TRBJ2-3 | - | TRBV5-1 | CASSLAGGFTDTQYF | TGCGCCAGCAGCTTGGCCGGAGGTTTCACAGATACGCAGTATTTT